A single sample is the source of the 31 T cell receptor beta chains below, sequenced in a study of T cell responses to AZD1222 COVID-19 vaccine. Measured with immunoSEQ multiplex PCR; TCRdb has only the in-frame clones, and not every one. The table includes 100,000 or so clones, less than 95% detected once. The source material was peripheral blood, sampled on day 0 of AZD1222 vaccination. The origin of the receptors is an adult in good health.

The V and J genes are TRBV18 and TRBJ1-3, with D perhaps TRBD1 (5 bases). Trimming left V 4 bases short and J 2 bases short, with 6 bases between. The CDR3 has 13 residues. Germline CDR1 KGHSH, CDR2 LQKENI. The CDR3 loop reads CASSRGAGNTIYF. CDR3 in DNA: TGTGCCAGCTCACGAGGGGCTGGAAACACCATATATTTT.

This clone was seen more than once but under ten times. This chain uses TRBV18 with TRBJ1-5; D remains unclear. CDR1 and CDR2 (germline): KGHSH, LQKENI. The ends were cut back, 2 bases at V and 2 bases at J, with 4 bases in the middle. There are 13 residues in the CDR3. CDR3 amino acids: CASSPGGNQPQHF. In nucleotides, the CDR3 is TGTGCCAGCTCACCAGGGGGCAATCAGCCCCAGCATTTT. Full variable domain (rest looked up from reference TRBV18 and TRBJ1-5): NAGVMQNPRHLVRRRGQEARLRCSPMKGHSHVYWYRQLPEEGLKFMVYLQKENIIDESGMPKERFSAEFPKEGPSILRIQQVVRGDSAAYFCASSPGGNQPQHFGDGTRLSIL.

DNA of the CDR3: TGTGCCACCAAAGTTCTTGGGAACTATGGCTACACCTTC. Translated, it gives CATKVLGNYGYTF. The chain recombines TRBV19 with TRBJ1-2; D gene ambiguous. Germline-derived CDR1 and CDR2 are LNHDA and SQIVND (reference sequence). The CDR3 runs to 13 residues. V was shortened by 10 bases and J by 2 bases, with 14 bases between the two germline ends.

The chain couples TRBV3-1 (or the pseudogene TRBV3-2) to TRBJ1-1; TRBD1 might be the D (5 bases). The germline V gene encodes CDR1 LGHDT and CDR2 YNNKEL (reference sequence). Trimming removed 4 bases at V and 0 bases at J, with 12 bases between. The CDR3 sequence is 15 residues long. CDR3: CASSPYRSMNTEAFF. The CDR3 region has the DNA TGTGCCAGCAGCCCCTACAGGAGCATGAACACTGAAGCTTTCTTT.

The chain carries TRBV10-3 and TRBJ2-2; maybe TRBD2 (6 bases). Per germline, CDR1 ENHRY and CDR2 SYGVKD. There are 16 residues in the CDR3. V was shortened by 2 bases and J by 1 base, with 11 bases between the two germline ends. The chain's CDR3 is CAISEGRLENTGELFF. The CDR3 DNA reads TGTGCCATCAGTGAGGGCAGACTAGAGAACACCGGGGAGCTGTTTTTT.

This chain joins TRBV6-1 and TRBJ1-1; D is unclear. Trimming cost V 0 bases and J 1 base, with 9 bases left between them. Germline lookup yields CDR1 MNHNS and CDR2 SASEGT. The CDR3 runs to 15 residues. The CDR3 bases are TGTGCCAGCAGTGAAGCTTCCCCGGGGAACACTGAAGCTTTCTTT. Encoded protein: CASSEASPGNTEAFF.

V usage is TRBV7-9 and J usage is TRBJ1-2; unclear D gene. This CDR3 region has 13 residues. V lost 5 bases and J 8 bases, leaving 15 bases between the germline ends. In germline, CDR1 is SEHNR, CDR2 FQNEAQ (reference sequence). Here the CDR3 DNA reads TGTGCCAGCAGCCCGAGTCAGCGCCCGGGCTACACCTTC. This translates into CASSPSQRPGYTF.

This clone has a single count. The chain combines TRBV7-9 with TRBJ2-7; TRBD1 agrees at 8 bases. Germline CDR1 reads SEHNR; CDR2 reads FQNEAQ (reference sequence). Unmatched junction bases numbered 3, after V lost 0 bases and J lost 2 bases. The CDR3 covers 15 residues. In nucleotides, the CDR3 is TGTGCCAGCAGCTTAGCAACAGGGGGAGCCTACGAGCAGTACTTC. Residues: CASSLATGGAYEQYF.

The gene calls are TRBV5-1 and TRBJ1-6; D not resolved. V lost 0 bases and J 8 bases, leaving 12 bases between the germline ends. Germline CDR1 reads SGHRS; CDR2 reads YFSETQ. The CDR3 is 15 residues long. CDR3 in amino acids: CASSLADSLYSPLHF. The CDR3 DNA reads TGCGCCAGCAGCTTGGCAGATTCCCTATATTCACCCCTCCACTTT.

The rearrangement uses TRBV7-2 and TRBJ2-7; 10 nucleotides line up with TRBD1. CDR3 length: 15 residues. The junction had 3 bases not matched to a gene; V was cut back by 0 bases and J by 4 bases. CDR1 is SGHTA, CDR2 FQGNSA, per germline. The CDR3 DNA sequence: TGTGCCAGCAGCTTAGCGTCGGGACAGGGGTACGAGCAGTACTTC. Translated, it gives CASSLASGQGYEQYF.

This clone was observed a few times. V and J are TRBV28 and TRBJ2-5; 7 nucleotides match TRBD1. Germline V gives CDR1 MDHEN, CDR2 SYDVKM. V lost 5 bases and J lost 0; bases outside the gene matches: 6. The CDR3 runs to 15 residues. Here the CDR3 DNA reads TGTGCCAGCAGTCCCTTGGGACAGAACCAAGAGACCCAGTACTTC. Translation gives CASSPLGQNQETQYF.

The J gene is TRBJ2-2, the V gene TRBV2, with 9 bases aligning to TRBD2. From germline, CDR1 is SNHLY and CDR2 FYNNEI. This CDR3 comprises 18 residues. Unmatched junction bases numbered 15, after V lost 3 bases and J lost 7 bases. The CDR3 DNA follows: TGTGCCAGCAGTGACTCGCGGGAGCGGGGGGCGAGCGGCGGGGAGCTGTTTTTT. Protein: CASSDSRERGASGGELFF.

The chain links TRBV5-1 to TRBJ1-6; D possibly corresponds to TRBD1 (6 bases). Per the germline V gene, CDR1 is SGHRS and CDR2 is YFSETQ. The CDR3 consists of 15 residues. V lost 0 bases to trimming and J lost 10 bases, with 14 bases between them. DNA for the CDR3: TGCGCCAGCAGCTTGGACCCCTCGGGGGCATCACCCCTCCACTTT. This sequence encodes CASSLDPSGASPLHF.

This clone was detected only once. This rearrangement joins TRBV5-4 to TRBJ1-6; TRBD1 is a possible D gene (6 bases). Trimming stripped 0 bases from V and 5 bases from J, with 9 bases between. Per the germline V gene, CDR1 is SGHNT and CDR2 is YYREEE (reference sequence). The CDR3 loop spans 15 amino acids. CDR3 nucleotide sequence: TGTGCCAGCAGCTTGGACAGGGCAGATAATTCACCCCTCCACTTT. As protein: CASSLDRADNSPLHF.

The CDR3 bases are TGTGCCAGCAGTGCCGGGACAGGGAAGCAAGAGACCCAGTACTTC. It encodes CASSAGTGKQETQYF. The gene calls are TRBV28 and TRBJ2-5; 9 nucleotides align to TRBD1. V lost 5 bases and J lost 2; bases outside the gene matches: 6. Germline V gene lookup returns CDR1 MDHEN and CDR2 SYDVKM. The CDR3 totals 15 residues.

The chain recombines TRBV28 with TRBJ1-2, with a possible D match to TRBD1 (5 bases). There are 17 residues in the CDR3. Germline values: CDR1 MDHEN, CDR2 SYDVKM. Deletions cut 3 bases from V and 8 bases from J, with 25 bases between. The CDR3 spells CASSLLRGRIEHWGYTF. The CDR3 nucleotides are TGTGCCAGCAGTTTGCTAAGGGGCAGAATAGAGCACTGGGGCTACACCTTC.

The CDR3 bases are TGTGCCAGCAGTTCCTTCGACGGAGACTCCTACGAGCAGTACTTC. Translation gives CASSSFDGDSYEQYF. The rearrangement links TRBV28 to TRBJ2-7; D unresolved. The CDR3 runs to 15 residues. Looked up from germline, CDR1 is MDHEN and CDR2 is SYDVKM. The V end was cut by 4 bases, the J end by 0 bases, with 13 bases between.

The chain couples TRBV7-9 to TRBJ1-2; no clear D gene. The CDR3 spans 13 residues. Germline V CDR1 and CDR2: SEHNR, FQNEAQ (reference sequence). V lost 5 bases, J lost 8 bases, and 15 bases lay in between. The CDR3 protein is CASSPPAEMGYTF. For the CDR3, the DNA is TGTGCCAGCAGCCCACCCGCAGAGATGGGCTACACCTTC.

The CDR3 reads CASSLGTANTGELFF. The CDR3 DNA reads as TGTGCCAGCAGCCTAGGGACGGCGAACACCGGGGAGCTGTTTTTT. V usage is TRBV7-3 and J usage is TRBJ2-2; D tentatively fits TRBD1 or TRBD2 (5 bases each). V lost 5 bases, J lost 0 bases, and 10 bases lay in between. Germline V gene lookup returns CDR1 SGHTA and CDR2 FQGTGA. The CDR3 consists of 15 residues.

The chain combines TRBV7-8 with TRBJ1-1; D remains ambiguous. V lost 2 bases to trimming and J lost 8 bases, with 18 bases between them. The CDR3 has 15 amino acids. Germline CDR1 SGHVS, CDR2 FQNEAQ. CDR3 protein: CASSLREPRYSEAFF. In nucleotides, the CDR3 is TGTGCCAGCAGCTTAAGGGAGCCGAGGTACAGCGAAGCTTTCTTT.

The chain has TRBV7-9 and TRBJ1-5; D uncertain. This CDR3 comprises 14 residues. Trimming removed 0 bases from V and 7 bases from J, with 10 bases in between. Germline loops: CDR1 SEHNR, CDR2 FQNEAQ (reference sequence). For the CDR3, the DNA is TGTGCCAGCAGCTTAGCCCCTAATGGGCAGCCCCAGCATTTT. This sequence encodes CASSLAPNGQPQHF.

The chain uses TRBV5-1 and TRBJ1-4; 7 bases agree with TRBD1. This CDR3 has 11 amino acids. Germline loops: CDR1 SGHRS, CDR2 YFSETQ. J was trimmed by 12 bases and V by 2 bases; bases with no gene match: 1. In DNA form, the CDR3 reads TGCGCCAGCAGCTTAGGACAGGAACTGTTTTTT. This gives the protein CASSLGQELFF.

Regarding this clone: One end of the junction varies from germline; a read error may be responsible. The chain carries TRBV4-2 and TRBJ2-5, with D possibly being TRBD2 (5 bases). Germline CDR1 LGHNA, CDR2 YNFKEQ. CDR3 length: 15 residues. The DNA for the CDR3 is TGTGCCAGCACCCAAAGCCGGGGATCTCAAGAGACCCAGTACTTC. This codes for CASTQSRGSQETQYF.

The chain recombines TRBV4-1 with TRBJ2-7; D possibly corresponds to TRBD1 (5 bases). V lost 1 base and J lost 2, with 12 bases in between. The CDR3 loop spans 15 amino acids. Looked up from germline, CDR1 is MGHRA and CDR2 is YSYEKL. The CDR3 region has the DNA TGCGCCAGCAGCCAAGGCATAGCAGGGACCTACGAGCAGTACTTC. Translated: CASSQGIAGTYEQYF.

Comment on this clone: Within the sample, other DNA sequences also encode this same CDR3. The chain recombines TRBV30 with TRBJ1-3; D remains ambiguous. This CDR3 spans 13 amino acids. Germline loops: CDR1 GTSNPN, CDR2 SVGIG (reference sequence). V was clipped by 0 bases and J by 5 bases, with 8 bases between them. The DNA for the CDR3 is TGTGCCTGGAGTGTATCGGGGAGAAACACCATATATTTT. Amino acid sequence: CAWSVSGRNTIYF.

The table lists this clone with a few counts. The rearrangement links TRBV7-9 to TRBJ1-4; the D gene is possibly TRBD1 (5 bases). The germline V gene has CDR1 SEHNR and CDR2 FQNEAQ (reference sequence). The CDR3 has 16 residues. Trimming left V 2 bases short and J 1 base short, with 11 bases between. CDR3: CASSLKSGITNEKLFF. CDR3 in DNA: TGTGCCAGCAGCTTAAAATCAGGGATAACTAATGAAAAACTGTTTTTT.

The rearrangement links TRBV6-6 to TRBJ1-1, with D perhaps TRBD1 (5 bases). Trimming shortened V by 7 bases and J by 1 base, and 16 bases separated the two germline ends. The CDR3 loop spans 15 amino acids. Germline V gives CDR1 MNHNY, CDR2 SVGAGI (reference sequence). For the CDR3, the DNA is TGTGCCAGCACCGACAGACGATTTGCGAACACTGAAGCTTTCTTT. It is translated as CASTDRRFANTEAFF.

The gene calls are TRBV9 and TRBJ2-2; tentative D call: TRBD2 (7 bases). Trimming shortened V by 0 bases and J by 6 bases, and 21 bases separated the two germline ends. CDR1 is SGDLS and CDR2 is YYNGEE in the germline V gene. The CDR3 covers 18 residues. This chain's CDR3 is CASSVGEGGPRGAGELFF. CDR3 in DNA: TGTGCCAGCAGCGTAGGGGAGGGGGGGCCCCGAGGTGCCGGGGAGCTGTTTTTT.

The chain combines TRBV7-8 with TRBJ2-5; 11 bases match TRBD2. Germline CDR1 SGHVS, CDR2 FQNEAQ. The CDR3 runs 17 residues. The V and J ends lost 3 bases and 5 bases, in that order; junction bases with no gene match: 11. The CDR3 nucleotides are TGTGCCAGCAGCTTGCCCCCACTAGCGGGGGTTTTGGAGACCCAGTACTTC. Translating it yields CASSLPPLAGVLETQYF.

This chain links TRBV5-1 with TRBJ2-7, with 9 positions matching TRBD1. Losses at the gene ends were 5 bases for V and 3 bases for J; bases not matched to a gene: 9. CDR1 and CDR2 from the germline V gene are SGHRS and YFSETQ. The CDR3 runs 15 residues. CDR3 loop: CASSFPGTGFYEQYF. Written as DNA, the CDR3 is TGCGCCAGCAGTTTCCCCGGGACAGGGTTCTACGAGCAGTACTTC.

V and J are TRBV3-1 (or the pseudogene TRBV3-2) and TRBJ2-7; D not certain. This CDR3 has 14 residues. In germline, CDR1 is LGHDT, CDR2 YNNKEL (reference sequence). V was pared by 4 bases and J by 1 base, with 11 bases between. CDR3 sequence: CASSLRLDSYEQYF. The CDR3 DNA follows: TGTGCCAGCAGCCTAAGGCTAGATTCCTACGAGCAGTACTTC.